The 27 T cell receptor beta chains presented below share a single source sample, sequenced in a study of patients and donors after allogeneic stem cell transplantation (TCRdb year 2020). The library was produced with RT-PCR. The sequencer listed for this sample is NextSeq 550. TCRdb took the public reads, trimmed them with fastp at Q25, ran MiXCR for clone calling and kept in-frame beta chains. Entries that share a CDR3 protein sequence are merged under the most common genes and DNA. The sample table holds 920,000 or so distinct CDR3 sequences, of which over 15% were seen once. The top ten clones comprise roughly 6.4% of the sample. The sequenced sample was blood, either unsorted or a sorted T cell fraction (not recorded which). These receptors were collected from a human donor who was either an allogeneic HSCT recipient or a stem cell or donor lymphocyte infusion donor (not recorded which). It is not recorded whose cells these are; they may come from a transplant donor.

This clonotype was counted only a few times. V usage is TRBV5-1 and J usage is TRBJ2-5; 7 nucleotides align to TRBD2. In germline, CDR1 is SGHRS, CDR2 YFSETQ. Trimming removed 4 bases from V and 5 bases from J; junction bases left unmatched: 11. The CDR3 has 15 residues. The CDR3 reads CASSPRLARSETQYF. The CDR3 nucleotides are TGCGCCAGCAGCCCCAGACTAGCTCGGTCGGAGACCCAGTACTTC.

This clonotype was detected only a few times. The chain carries TRBV15 and TRBJ2-7, with TRBD1 matching 8 bases. J was trimmed by 7 bases and V by 0 bases; bases with no gene match: 8. Germline V lookup: CDR1 LNHNV, CDR2 YYDKDF (reference sequence). The CDR3 loop spans 15 amino acids. CDR3 in DNA: TGTGCCACCAGCAGAGATCGACAGGGGCTGGGGGAGCAGTACTTC. Its protein is CATSRDRQGLGEQYF.

This clonotype was recorded a few times. CDR3 region: CASSPKPERGYEQYF. The CDR3 DNA reads as TGCGCCAGCAGCCCAAAACCCGAACGGGGCTACGAGCAGTACTTC. V is TRBV4-1 and J is TRBJ2-7; D possibly corresponds to TRBD2 (5 bases). CDR1 and CDR2 from the germline V gene are MGHRA and YSYEKL. The CDR3 consists of 15 residues. V lost 4 bases and J 3 bases, leaving 16 bases between the germline ends.

This chain connects TRBV20-1 to TRBJ2-5, with D possibly matching TRBD2 (6 bases). CDR3 length: 14 residues. Per germline, CDR1 DFQATT and CDR2 SNEGSKA (reference sequence). The germline V and J ends were trimmed by 0 bases and 6 bases, with 14 bases remaining between them. The CDR3 loop is CSARDLGGIKTQYF. For the CDR3, the DNA is TGCAGTGCTAGAGATCTGGGGGGTATAAAGACCCAGTACTTC.

This clonotype was detected only a few times. This rearrangement joins TRBV5-1 to TRBJ2-1; 10 bases match TRBD1. Germline assignment: CDR1 SGHRS and CDR2 YFSETQ. The CDR3 covers 14 residues. The junction had 6 bases not matched to a gene; V was cut back by 3 bases and J by 9 bases. The CDR3 here is CASSSGTGEFEQFF. The DNA for the CDR3 is TGCGCCAGCAGCTCCGGGACAGGGGAATTTGAGCAGTTCTTC.

The chain has TRBV29-1 and TRBJ2-2; D is uncertain. The CDR3 loop spans 16 amino acids. V lost 0 bases and J lost 5, with 16 bases in between. Germline V gives CDR1 SQVTM, CDR2 ANQGSEA. The CDR3 here is CSVEDALESGTGELFF. In nucleotides, the CDR3 is TGCAGCGTTGAAGACGCTTTAGAGAGTGGGACCGGGGAGCTGTTTTTT.

The chain joins TRBV2 to TRBJ1-1; no clear D. This CDR3 has 16 residues. Germline V lookup: CDR1 SNHLY, CDR2 FYNNEI. With 4 bases removed from V and 0 bases from J, the gap between germline ends came to 15 bases. The CDR3 reads CASSVSFPEMNTEAFF. The CDR3 region has the DNA TGTGCCAGCAGTGTGAGCTTCCCGGAGATGAACACTGAAGCTTTCTTT.

This clonotype was observed a handful of times. This chain joins TRBV7-9 and TRBJ2-7; a possible D gene is TRBD1 (7 bases). There are 15 residues in the CDR3. V was shortened by 5 bases and J by 4 bases, with 18 bases between the two germline ends. From germline, CDR1 is SEHNR and CDR2 FQNEAQ (reference sequence). CDR3 in amino acids: CASSPWGRGVYEQYF. CDR3 nucleotide sequence: TGTGCCAGCAGCCCATGGGGCAGGGGGGTTTACGAGCAGTACTTC.

This clonotype was found a few times. The chain links TRBV11-2 to TRBJ1-4; tentative D call: TRBD1 (5 bases). V lost 5 bases and J lost 8, with 12 bases in between. Germline values: CDR1 SGHAT, CDR2 FQNNGV. This CDR3 is 13 amino acids long. The CDR3 DNA sequence: TGTGCCAGCAGCCGAGACAGTTGGGAAAAACTGTTTTTT. This sequence encodes CASSRDSWEKLFF.

The sample holds a few counts of this clonotype. V usage is TRBV5-1 and J usage is TRBJ1-1, with D unresolved. The ends were cut back, 0 bases at V and 5 bases at J, with 8 bases in the middle. Looked up from germline, CDR1 is SGHRS and CDR2 is YFSETQ. The CDR3 is made up of 13 amino acids. Here the CDR3 DNA reads TGCGCCAGCAGCTTGGTTTACAGAACTGAAGCTTTCTTT. Its protein is CASSLVYRTEAFF.

The J gene is TRBJ2-7, the V gene TRBV3-1; D is unresolved. CDR3 size: 11 residues. Germline loops: CDR1 LGHDT, CDR2 YNNKEL (reference sequence). V lost 0 bases, J lost 7 bases, and 4 bases lay in between. Here the CDR3 reads CASSQEWEQYF. CDR3 in DNA: TGTGCCAGCAGCCAAGAGTGGGAGCAGTACTTC.

V is TRBV12-3 or TRBV12-4 and J is TRBJ1-1, with D perhaps matching TRBD1 (5 bases). The germline V and J ends were trimmed by 5 bases and 2 bases, with 9 bases remaining between them. The CDR3 spans 13 residues. Written as DNA, the CDR3 is TGTGCCAGCAGTGGACAAAGTAACACTGAAGCTTTCTTT. This sequence encodes CASSGQSNTEAFF.

This clonotype was detected many times. The chain links TRBV20-1 to TRBJ1-1, with D perhaps TRBD1 (5 bases). The V and J ends lost 3 bases and 4 bases respectively, with 27 bases between them. The CDR3 is made up of 18 amino acids. Germline V lookup: CDR1 DFQATT, CDR2 SNEGSKA (reference sequence). CDR3 residues: CSASSLGEGPYISTEAFF. CDR3 nucleotides: TGCAGTGCTAGTTCCTTAGGGGAGGGACCCTATATTAGCACTGAAGCTTTCTTT.

This rearrangement joins TRBV3-1 to TRBJ2-2; possible D gene TRBD1, 5 bases. The ends were cut back, 7 bases at V and 5 bases at J, with 11 bases in the middle. The germline gives CDR1 LGHDT, CDR2 YNNKEL (reference sequence). This CDR3 has 13 residues. CDR3 residues: CASIAGLTGELFF. The DNA for the CDR3 is TGTGCCAGCATTGCAGGGCTGACCGGGGAGCTGTTTTTT.

J is TRBJ2-2 and V is TRBV7-3; a weak D match, TRBD2 (5 bases). Trimming shortened V by 4 bases and J by 5 bases, and 14 bases separated the two germline ends. CDR1 is SGHTA and CDR2 is FQGTGA in the germline V gene. The CDR3 sequence is 15 residues long. CDR3 loop: CASSSQPRGTGELFF. For the CDR3, the DNA is TGTGCCAGCAGCTCTCAACCACGCGGGACCGGGGAGCTGTTTTTT.

The chain uses TRBV11-3 and TRBJ2-3; D tentatively fits TRBD1 or TRBD2 (5 bases each). V gave up 6 bases and J gave up 8 bases, with 12 bases separating them. This CDR3 comprises 12 residues. The germline gives CDR1 SGHNT, CDR2 YENEEA. CDR3 in DNA: TGTGCCAGCAGACGAACTAGGGGTACGCAGTATTTT. Encoded protein: CASRRTRGTQYF. The full variable domain, in which reference TRBV11-3 and TRBJ2-3 provide the parts outside the CDR3, is EAGVVQSPRYKIIEKKQPVAFWCNPISGHNTLYWYLQNLGQGPELLIRYENEEAVDDSQLPKDRFSAERLKGVDSTLKIQPAELGDSAVYLCASRRTRGTQYFGPGTRLTVL.

This clonotype occurred a few times. The chain combines TRBV6-5 with TRBJ1-1, with unresolved D. The germline V gene has CDR1 MNHEY and CDR2 SVGAGI. The CDR3 length is 12 residues. V lost 7 bases and J 6 bases, leaving 12 bases between the germline ends. CDR3 nucleotides: TGTGCCAGCACCTCCACCCCCTCTGAAGCTTTCTTT. It is translated as CASTSTPSEAFF.

The chain employs TRBV30 and TRBJ2-7; D is perhaps TRBD2 (5 bases). CDR1 is GTSNPN, CDR2 SVGIG, per germline (reference sequence). Trimming removed 6 bases at V and 5 bases at J, with 17 bases between. This CDR3 is built from 13 residues. The CDR3 sequence is CACSREAPHEQYF. CDR3 sequence (DNA): TGTGCCTGTTCCCGGGAAGCACCTCACGAGCAGTACTTC.

This clonotype was seen only a few times. The genes are TRBV28 and TRBJ1-2; D is perhaps TRBD1 (5 bases). The germline V and J ends were trimmed by 3 bases and 8 bases, with 16 bases remaining between them. In germline, CDR1 is MDHEN, CDR2 SYDVKM. This CDR3 is 14 amino acids long. The CDR3 protein is CASSFLFGTQGYTF. CDR3 DNA sequence: TGTGCCAGCAGTTTTCTTTTTGGGACTCAGGGCTACACCTTC.

This rearrangement joins TRBV15 to TRBJ2-3, with 7 bases fitting TRBD2. This CDR3 is 17 amino acids long. In germline, CDR1 is LNHNV, CDR2 YYDKDF (reference sequence). The V gene end was trimmed by 1 base and the J gene end by 0 bases; junction bases not matched to a gene: 7. DNA for the CDR3: TGTGCCACCAGCAGAGTCCGACTAGCCGATAGCACAGATACGCAGTATTTT. As protein: CATSRVRLADSTDTQYF.

This clonotype was detected only a few times. The chain joins TRBV6-5 to TRBJ2-1; 10 nucleotides align to TRBD2. The CDR3 is made up of 15 amino acids. The germline V gene encodes CDR1 MNHEY and CDR2 SVGAGI. Unmatched junction bases numbered 7, after V lost 2 bases and J lost 9 bases. The DNA for the CDR3 is TGTGCCAGCAGTTACGGGCTAGCGGGAGTGGGTGAGCAGTTCTTC. It specifies CASSYGLAGVGEQFF.

This clonotype was observed many times. V gene TRBV10-3 combines with J gene TRBJ2-7, with TRBD2 matching over 11 bases. Germline assignment: CDR1 ENHRY and CDR2 SYGVKD. The CDR3 totals 14 residues. J was trimmed by 2 bases and V by 5 bases; bases with no gene match: 2. The CDR3 nucleotides read TGTGCCATCAGTCGGACTAGCGGGCCCTACGAGCAGTACTTC. This translates into CAISRTSGPYEQYF.

This clonotype was counted between two and nine times. The rearrangement joins TRBV27 to TRBJ1-1; D is unresolved. Germline CDR1 MNHEY, CDR2 SMNVEV (reference sequence). The CDR3 totals 12 residues. The V and J ends lost 2 bases and 8 bases respectively, with 9 bases between them. The CDR3 spells CASSLISNEAFF. The CDR3 DNA reads TGTGCCAGCAGTTTAATCAGCAACGAAGCTTTCTTT.

This clonotype was seen a few times. The gene calls are TRBV4-1 and TRBJ2-7, with 10 bases identical to TRBD2. CDR3 length: 17 residues. Germline assignment: CDR1 MGHRA and CDR2 YSYEKL. Losses at the gene ends were 3 bases for V and 2 bases for J; bases not matched to a gene: 10. The CDR3 sequence: CASSQVLAGVTPYEQYF. Here the CDR3 DNA reads TGCGCCAGCAGCCAGGTCCTAGCGGGAGTAACACCCTACGAGCAGTACTTC.

The chain uses TRBV18 and TRBJ1-2, with TRBD1 identical over 8 bases. This CDR3 is built from 15 residues. Germline V CDR1 and CDR2: KGHSH, LQKENI. Trimming removed 2 bases from V and 4 bases from J; junction bases left unmatched: 6. The CDR3 here is CASSPSPDRVYGYTF. The CDR3 DNA reads TGTGCCAGCTCACCAAGTCCGGACAGGGTCTATGGCTACACCTTC.

This clonotype was seen a handful of times. The rearrangement uses TRBV7-9 and TRBJ2-5; 12 nucleotides align to TRBD2. The CDR3 has 16 amino acids. Trimming took 5 bases from V and 6 from J; bases not matched to a gene: 10. Germline lookup yields CDR1 SEHNR and CDR2 FQNEAQ (reference sequence). The CDR3 sequence: CASSPTLAGGPKTQYF. The CDR3, as DNA: TGTGCCAGCAGCCCGACACTAGCGGGGGGTCCCAAGACCCAGTACTTC.

The chain carries TRBV7-2 and TRBJ1-5; D gene ambiguous. V shed 4 bases and J shed 4 bases, with 14 bases lying between them. The CDR3 is 15 residues long. The germline V gene has CDR1 SGHTA and CDR2 FQGNSA. DNA of the CDR3: TGTGCCAGCAGCTCTACGGGGTCGGGGAATCAGCCCCAGCATTTT. This encodes CASSSTGSGNQPQHF.